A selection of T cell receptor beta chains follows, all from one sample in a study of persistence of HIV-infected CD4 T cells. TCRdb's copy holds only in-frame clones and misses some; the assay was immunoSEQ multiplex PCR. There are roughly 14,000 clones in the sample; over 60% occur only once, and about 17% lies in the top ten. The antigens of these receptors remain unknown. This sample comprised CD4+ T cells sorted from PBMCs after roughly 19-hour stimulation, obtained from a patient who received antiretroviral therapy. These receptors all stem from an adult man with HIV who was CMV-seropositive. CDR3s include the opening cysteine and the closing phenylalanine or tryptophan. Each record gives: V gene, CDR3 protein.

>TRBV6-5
CASTRTGEYGYTF
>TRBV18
CASSLAFGENTEAFF
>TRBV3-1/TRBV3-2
CASSPLRGNYDTEAFF
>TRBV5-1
CASANLAAIEQFF
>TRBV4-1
CASSQETGSKPQHF
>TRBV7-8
CASSQGPINSNQPQHF
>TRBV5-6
CASSLGNGYTF
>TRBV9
CASSDGGHPLGEQYF
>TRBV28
CASSPIGTPEGSNEKLFF
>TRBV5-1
CASSLRADSANTGELFF
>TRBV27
CASSFGTENSPLHF
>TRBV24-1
CATSASGDQPQHF
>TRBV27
CASRERGGPGELFF
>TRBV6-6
CASRNLQGADTEAFF
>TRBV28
CASSLHSDLPGYTF
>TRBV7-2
CASSLGLSARNEKLFF
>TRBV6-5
CASSPPRDRQETQYF
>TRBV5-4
CASSPDRKYEQYF
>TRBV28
CASRYNRDSHTEAFF
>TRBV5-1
CASREGTLGQPQHF
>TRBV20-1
CSASPRDIGDTQYF
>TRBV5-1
CASSFGSGGVKEAFF
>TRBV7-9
CASSLVTEEGSNEKLFF
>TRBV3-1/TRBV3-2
CASSQGEDSLNEKLFF
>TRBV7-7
CASSLSKSPPYNEQFF
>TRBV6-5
CASRRTGPTGELFF
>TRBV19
CASSPTGTGQPQHF
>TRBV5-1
CASTGTSGGRTGELFF
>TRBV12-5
CASLQTGLHANTGELFF
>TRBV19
CASSKLDSLPGELFF
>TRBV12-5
CASGLGQGGNSPLHF
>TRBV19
CASSRLGKDRGNTEAFF
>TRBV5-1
CASSSTSGGASTQYF
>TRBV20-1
CSARSTEAFF
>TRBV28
CASSLTPSSYEQYF
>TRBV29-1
CSVTSGGNGELFF
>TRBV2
CASTRGYGYTF
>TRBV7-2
CASRLQKLGTATFF
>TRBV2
CATGRDRATEAFF
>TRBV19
CASTHTDTQYF
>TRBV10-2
CASSGTVSVDSYNEQFF
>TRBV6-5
CASRGVNQPQHF
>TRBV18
CASSPTTDYGYTF
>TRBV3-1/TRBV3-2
CASSRGSLETEQYF
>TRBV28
CASSFTAGGPGGELFF
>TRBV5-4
CASSLELTGGYNEQFF
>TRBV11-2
CASSPWTGGNYGYTF